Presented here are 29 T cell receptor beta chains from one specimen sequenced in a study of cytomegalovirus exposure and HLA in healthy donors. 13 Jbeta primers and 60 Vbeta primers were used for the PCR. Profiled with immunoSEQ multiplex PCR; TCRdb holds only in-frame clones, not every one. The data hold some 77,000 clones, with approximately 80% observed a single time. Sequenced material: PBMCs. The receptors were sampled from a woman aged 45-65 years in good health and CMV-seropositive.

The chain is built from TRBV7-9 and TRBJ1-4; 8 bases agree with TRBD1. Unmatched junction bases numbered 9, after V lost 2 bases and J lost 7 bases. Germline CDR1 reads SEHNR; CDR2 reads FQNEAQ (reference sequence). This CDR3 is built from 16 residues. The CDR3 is CASSLSFWDRPEKLFF. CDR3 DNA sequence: TGTGCCAGCAGCTTATCCTTTTGGGACAGGCCTGAAAAACTGTTTTTT.

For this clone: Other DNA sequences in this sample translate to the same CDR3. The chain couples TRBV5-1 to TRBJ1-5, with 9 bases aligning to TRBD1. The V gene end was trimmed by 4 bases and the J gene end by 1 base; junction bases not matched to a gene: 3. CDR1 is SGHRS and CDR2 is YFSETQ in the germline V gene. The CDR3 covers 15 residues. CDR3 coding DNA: TGCGCCAGCAGCGAAGGGACAGGGAGCAATCAGCCCCAGCATTTT. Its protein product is CASSEGTGSNQPQHF.

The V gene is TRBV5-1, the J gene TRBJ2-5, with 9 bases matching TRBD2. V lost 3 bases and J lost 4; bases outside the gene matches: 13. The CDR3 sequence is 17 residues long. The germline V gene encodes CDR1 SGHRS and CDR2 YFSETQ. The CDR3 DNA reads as TGCGCCAGCAGCTACGGGGCGGCTAGCGGGACCGGAGAGACCCAGTACTTC. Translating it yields CASSYGAASGTGETQYF.

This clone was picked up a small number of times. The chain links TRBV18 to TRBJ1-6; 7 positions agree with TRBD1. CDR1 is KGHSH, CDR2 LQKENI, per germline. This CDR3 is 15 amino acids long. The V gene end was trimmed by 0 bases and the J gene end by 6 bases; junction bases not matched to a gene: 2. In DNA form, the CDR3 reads TGTGCCAGCTCACCACCAGGGGGCGTTAATTCACCCCTCCACTTT. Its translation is CASSPPGGVNSPLHF.

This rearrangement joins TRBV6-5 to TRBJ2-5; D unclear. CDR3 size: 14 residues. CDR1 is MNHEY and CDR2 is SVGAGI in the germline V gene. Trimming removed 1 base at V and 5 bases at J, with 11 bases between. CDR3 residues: CASSYYGLEETQYF. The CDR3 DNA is TGTGCCAGCAGTTACTATGGGTTGGAGGAGACCCAGTACTTC.

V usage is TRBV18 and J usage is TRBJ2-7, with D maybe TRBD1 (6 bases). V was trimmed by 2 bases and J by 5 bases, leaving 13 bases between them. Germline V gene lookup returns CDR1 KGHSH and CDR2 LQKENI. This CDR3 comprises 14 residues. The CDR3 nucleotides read TGTGCCAGCTCACCAAATTGGCAGGGGAACGAGCAGTACTTC. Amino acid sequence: CASSPNWQGNEQYF.

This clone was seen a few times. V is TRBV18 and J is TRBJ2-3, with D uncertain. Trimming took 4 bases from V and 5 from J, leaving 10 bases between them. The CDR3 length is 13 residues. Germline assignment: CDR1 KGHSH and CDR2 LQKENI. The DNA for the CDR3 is TGTGCCAGCTCACAACTATCGGGAGATACGCAGTATTTT. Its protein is CASSQLSGDTQYF.

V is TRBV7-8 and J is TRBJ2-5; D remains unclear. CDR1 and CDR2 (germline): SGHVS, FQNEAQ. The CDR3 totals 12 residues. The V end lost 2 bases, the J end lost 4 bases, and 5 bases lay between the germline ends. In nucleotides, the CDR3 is TGTGCCAGCAGCTTAAGTAGAGAGACCCAGTACTTC. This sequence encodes CASSLSRETQYF.

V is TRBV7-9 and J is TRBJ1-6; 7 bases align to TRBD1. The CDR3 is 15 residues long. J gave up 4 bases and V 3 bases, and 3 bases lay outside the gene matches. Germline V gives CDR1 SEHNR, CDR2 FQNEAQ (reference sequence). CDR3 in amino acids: CASSLAGQYNSPLHF. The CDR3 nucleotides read TGTGCCAGCAGCTTGGCGGGACAGTATAATTCACCCCTCCACTTT.

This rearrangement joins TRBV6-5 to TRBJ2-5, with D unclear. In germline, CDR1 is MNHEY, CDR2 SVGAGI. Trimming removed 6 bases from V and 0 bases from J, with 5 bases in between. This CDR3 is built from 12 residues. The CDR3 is CASSTDQETQYF. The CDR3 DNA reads TGTGCCAGCAGCACGGACCAAGAGACCCAGTACTTC.

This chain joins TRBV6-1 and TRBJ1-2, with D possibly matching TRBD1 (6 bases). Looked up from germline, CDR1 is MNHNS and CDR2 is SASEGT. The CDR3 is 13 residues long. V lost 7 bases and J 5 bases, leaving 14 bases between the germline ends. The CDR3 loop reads CASIAGGGYGYTF. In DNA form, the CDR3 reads TGTGCCAGCATCGCGGGAGGGGGATATGGCTACACCTTC.

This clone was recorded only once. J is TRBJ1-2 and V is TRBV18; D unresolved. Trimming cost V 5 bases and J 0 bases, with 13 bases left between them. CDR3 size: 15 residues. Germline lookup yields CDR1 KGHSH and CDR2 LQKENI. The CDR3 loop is CASSTSGGANYGYTF. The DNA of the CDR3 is TGTGCCAGCTCAACATCGGGAGGAGCTAACTATGGCTACACCTTC.

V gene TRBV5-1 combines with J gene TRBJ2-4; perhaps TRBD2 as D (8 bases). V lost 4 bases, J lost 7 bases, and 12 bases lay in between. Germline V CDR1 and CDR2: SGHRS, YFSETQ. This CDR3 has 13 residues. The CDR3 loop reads CASSAGGQNIQYF. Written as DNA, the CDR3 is TGCGCCAGCAGCGCGGGGGGACAGAACATTCAGTACTTC.

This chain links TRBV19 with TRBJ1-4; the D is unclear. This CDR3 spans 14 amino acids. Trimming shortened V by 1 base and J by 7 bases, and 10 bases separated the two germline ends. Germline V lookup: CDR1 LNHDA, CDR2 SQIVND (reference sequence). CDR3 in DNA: TGTGCCAGTAGTATAGGGCGGGAAAGTGAAAAACTGTTTTTT. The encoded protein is CASSIGRESEKLFF.

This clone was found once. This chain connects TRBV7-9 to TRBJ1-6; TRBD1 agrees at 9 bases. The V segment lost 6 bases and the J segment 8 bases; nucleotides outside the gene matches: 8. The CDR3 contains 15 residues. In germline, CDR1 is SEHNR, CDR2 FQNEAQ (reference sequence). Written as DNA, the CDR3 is TGTGCCAGCAGTTCGACAGGGGGACCACATTCACCCCTCCACTTT. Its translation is CASSSTGGPHSPLHF. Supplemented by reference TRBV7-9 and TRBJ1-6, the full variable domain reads DTGVSQNPRHKITKRGQNVTFRCDPISEHNRLYWYRQTLGQGPEFLTYFQNEAQLEKSRLLSDRFSAERPKGSFSTLEIQRTEQGDSAMYLCASSSTGGPHSPLHFGNGTRLTVT.

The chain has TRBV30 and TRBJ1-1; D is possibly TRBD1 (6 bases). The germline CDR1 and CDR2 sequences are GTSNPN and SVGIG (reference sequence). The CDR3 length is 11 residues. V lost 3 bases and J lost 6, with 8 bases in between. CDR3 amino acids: CAWRGASEAFF. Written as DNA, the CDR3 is TGTGCCTGGAGGGGGGCCTCTGAAGCTTTCTTT.

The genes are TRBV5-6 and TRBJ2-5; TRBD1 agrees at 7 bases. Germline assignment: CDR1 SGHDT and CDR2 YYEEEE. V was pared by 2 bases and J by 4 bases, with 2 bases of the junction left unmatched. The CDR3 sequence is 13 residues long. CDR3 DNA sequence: TGTGCCAGCAGCTTCGACAGGGCAGAGACCCAGTACTTC. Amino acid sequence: CASSFDRAETQYF.

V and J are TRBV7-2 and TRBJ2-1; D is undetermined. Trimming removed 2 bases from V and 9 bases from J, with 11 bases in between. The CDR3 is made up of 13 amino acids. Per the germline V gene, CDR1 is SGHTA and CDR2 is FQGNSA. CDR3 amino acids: CASSLPGFAEQFF. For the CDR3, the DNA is TGTGCCAGCAGCTTACCGGGTTTCGCTGAGCAGTTCTTC. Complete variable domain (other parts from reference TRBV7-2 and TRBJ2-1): GAGVSQSPSNKVTEKGKDVELRCDPISGHTALYWYRQSLGQGLEFLIYFQGNSAPDKSGLPSDRFSAERTGGSVSTLTIQRTQQEDSAVYLCASSLPGFAEQFFGPGTRLTVL.

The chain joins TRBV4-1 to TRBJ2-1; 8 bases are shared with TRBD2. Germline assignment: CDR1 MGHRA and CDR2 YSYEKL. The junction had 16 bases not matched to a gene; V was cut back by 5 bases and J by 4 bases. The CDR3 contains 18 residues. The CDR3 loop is CASSDTPGGASGYNEQFF. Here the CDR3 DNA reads TGCGCCAGCAGCGACACACCCGGCGGGGCTAGCGGGTACAATGAGCAGTTCTTC.

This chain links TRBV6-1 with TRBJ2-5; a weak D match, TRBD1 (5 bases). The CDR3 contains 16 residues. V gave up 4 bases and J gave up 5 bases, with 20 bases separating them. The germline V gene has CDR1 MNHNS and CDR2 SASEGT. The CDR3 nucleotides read TGTGCCAGCAGTGGGTTCGGTTTGGGGCAAGGGGAGACCCAGTACTTC. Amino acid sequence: CASSGFGLGQGETQYF.

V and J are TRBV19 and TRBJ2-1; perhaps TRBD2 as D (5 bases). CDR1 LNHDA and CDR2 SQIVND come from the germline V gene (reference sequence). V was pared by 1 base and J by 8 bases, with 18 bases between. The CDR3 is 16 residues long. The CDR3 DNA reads TGTGCCAGTAGTATAGTGGGCAGCCAACTAGGTGATGAGCAGTTCTTC. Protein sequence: CASSIVGSQLGDEQFF.

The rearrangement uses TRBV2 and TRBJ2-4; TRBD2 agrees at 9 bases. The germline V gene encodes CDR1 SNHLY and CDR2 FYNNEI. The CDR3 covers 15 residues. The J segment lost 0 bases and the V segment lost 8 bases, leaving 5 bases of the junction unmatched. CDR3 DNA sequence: TGTGCCAGCGCGGGAGGGCGACTAGCCAAAAACATTCAGTACTTC. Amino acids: CASAGGRLAKNIQYF.

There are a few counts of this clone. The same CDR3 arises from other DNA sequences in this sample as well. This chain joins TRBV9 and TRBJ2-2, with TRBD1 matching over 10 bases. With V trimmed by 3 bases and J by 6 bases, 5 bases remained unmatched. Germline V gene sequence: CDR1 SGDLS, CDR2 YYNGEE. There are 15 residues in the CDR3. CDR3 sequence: CASSATGGAAGELFF. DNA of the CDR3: TGTGCCAGCAGCGCGACAGGGGGCGCGGCCGGGGAGCTGTTTTTT.

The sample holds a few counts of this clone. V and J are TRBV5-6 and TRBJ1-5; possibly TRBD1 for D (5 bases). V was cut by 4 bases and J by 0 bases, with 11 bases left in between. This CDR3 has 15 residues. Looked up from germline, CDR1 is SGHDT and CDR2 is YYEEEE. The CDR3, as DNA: TGTGCCAGCAGCCTTGGACATAATAGCAATCAGCCCCAGCATTTT. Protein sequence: CASSLGHNSNQPQHF. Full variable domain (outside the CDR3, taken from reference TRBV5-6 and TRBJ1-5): DAGVTQSPTHLIKTRGQQVTLRCSPKSGHDTVSWYQQALGQGPQFIFQYYEEEERQRGNFPDRFSGHQFPNYSSELNVNALLLGDSALYLCASSLGHNSNQPQHFGDGTRLSIL.

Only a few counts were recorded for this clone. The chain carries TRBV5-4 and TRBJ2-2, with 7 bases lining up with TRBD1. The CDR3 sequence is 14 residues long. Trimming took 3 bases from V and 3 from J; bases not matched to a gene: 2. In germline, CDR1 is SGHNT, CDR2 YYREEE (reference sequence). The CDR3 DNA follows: TGTGCCAGCAGCTGGACAGGAGACACCGGGGAGCTGTTTTTT. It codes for CASSWTGDTGELFF.

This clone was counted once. CDR3 region: CASSLMQGNTEAFF. The CDR3 DNA sequence: TGTGCCAGCAGCTTAATGCAGGGAAACACTGAAGCTTTCTTT. This rearrangement joins TRBV7-8 to TRBJ1-1; D possibly corresponds to TRBD1 (5 bases). The germline V gene encodes CDR1 SGHVS and CDR2 FQNEAQ. V gave up 2 bases and J gave up 2 bases, with 9 bases separating them. The CDR3 runs 14 residues.

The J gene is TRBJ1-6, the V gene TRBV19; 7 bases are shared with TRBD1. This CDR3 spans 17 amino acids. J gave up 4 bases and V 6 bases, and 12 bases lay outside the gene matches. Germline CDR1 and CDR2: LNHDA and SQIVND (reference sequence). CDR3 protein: CASSPFDRTGYNSPLHF. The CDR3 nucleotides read TGTGCCAGTAGCCCATTCGATCGGACAGGATATAATTCACCCCTCCACTTT. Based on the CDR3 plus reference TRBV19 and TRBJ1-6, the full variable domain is DGGITQSPKYLFRKEGQNVTLSCEQNLNHDAMYWYRQDPGQGLRLIYYSQIVNDFQKGDIAEGYSVSREKKESFPLTVTSAQKNPTAFYLCASSPFDRTGYNSPLHFGNGTRLTVT.

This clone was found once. This CDR3 reads CASSRIWGAGNEQFF. As DNA, the CDR3 is TGTGCCAGCAGCCGAATTTGGGGCGCCGGGAATGAGCAGTTCTTC. The genes are TRBV5-5 and TRBJ2-1; D might be TRBD1 (5 bases). Germline-derived CDR1 and CDR2 are SGHKS and YYEKEE (reference sequence). CDR3 length equals 15 residues. V lost 4 bases to trimming and J lost 7 bases, with 18 bases between them.

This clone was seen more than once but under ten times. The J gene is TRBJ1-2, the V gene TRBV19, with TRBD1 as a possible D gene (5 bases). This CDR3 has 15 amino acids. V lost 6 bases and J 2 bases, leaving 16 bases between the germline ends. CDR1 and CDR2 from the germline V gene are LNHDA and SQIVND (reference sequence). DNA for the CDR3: TGTGCCAGTAGCTTCCCGGGGGAACTCAACTATGGCTACACCTTC. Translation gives CASSFPGELNYGYTF.